This TCR beta chain was captured in a study of blood T cell repertoires in COVID-19. The V and J ends lost 0 bases and 7 bases respectively, with 10 bases between them. Germline V lookup: CDR1 GTSNPN, CDR2 SVGIG (reference sequence). The CDR3 is 13 residues long. The table came from immunoSEQ multiplex PCR; TCRdb's copy has only in-frame clones and leaves some out. The sample has roughly 300,000 clones; approximately 87% are singletons. In regard to this clone: The same CDR3 is also encoded by other DNA sequences in this sample.

The sample consisted of peripheral blood. The rearrangement joins TRBV30 to TRBJ1-5; D is possibly TRBD1 (5 bases). The clonotype comes from a woman aged 45-59 years who had recovered from COVID-19. CDR3 protein: CAWSVQEGQPQHF. The CDR3 nucleotides read TGTGCCTGGAGTGTACAGGAAGGACAGCCCCAGCATTTT.